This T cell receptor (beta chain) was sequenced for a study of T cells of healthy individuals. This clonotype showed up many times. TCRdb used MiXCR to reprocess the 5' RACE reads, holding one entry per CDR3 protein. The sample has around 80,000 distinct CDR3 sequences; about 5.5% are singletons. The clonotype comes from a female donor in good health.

The CDR3 region is CASSLDWRSTGELFF. The CDR3 coding sequence is TGTGCCAGCAGCTTAGATTGGAGATCCACCGGGGAGCTGTTTTTT. The gene calls are TRBV7-2 and TRBJ2-2; D is unclear. CDR1 and CDR2 from the germline V gene are SGHTA and FQGNSA. V gave up 1 base and J gave up 4 bases, with 10 bases separating them. The CDR3 is made up of 15 amino acids. Using reference TRBV7-2 and TRBJ2-2 for the parts outside the CDR3, the full variable domain is GAGVSQSPSNKVTEKGKDVELRCDPISGHTALYWYRQSLGQGLEFLIYFQGNSAPDKSGLPSDRFSAERTGGSVSTLTIQRTQQEDSAVYLCASSLDWRSTGELFFGEGSRLTVL.